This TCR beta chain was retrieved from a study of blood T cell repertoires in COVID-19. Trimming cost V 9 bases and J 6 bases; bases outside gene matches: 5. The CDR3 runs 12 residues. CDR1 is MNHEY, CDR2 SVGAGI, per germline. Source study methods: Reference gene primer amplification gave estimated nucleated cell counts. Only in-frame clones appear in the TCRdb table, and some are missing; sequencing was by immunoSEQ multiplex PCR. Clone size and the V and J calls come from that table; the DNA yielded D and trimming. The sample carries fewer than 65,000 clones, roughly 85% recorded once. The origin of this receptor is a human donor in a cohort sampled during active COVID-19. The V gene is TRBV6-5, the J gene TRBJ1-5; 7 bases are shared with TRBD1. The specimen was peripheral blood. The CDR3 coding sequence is TGTGCCAGAGAGACAGGGACTCAGCCCCAGCATTTT. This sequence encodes CARETGTQPQHF.